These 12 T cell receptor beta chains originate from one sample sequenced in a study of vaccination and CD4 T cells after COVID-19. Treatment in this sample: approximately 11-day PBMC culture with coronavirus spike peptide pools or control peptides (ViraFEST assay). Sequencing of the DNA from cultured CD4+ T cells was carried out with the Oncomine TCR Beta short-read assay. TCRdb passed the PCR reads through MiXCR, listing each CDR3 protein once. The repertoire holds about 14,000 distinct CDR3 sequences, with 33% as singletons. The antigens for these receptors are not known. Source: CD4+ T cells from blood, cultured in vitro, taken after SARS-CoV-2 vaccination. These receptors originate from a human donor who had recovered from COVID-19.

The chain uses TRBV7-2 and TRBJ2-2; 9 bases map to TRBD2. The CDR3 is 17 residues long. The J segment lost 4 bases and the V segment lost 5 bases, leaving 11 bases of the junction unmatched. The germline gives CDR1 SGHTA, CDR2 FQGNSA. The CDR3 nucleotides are TGTGCCAGCAGCCCCTCCCTAGCGGGAAGGGGCACCGGGGAGCTGTTTTTT. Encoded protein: CASSPSLAGRGTGELFF.

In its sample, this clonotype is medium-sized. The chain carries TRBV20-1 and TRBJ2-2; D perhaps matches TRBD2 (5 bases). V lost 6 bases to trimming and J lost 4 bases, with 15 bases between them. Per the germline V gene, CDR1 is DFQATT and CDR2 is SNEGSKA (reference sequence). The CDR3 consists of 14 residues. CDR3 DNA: TGCAGTGCCCTGAGGAGGACGGGCACCGGGGAGCTGTTTTTT. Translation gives CSALRRTGTGELFF.

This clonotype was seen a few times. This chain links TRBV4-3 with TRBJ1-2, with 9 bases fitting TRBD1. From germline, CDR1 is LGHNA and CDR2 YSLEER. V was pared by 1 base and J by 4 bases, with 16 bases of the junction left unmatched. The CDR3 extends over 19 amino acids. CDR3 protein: CASSQGVGQGSLAPYGYTF. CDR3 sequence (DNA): TGCGCCAGCAGCCAAGGGGTCGGACAGGGGAGCCTAGCTCCCTATGGCTACACCTTC.

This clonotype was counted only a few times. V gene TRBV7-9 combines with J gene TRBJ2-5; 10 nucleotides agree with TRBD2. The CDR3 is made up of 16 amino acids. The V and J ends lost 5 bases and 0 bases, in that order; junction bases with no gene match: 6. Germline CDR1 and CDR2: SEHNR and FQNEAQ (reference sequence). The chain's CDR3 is CASSPAGTSDQETQYF. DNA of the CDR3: TGTGCCAGCAGCCCCGCCGGGACTAGCGACCAAGAGACCCAGTACTTC.

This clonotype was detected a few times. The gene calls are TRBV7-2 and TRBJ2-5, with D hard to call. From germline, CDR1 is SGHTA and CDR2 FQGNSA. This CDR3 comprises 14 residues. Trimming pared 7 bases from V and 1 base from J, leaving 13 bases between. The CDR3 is CASTIRPAQETQYF. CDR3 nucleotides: TGTGCCAGCACCATTAGACCTGCCCAAGAGACCCAGTACTTC. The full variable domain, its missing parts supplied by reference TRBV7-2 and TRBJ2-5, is GAGVSQSPSNKVTEKGKDVELRCDPISGHTALYWYRQSLGQGLEFLIYFQGNSAPDKSGLPSDRFSAERTGGSVSTLTIQRTQQEDSAVYLCASTIRPAQETQYFGPGTRLLVL.

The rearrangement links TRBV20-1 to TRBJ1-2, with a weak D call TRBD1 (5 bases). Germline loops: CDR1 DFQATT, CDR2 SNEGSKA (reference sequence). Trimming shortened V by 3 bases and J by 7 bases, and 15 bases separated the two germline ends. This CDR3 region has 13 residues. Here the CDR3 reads CSASESGPRGYTF. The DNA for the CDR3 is TGCAGTGCTAGTGAATCGGGGCCGCGTGGCTACACCTTC.

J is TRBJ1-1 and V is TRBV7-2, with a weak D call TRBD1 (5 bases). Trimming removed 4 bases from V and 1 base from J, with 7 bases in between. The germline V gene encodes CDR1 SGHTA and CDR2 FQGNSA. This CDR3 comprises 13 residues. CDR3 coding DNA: TGTGCCAGCAGCTCTCAGGGGAACACTGAAGCTTTCTTT. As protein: CASSSQGNTEAFF.

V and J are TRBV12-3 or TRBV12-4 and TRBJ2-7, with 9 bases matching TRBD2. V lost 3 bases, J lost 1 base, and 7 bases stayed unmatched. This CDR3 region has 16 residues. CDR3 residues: CASSFGGSGSSYEQYF. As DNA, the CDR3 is TGTGCCAGCAGTTTCGGGGGTAGCGGGAGTTCCTACGAGCAGTACTTC.

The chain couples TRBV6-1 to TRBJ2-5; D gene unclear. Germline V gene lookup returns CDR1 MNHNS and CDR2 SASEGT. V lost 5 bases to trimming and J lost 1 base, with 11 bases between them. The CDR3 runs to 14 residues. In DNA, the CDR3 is TGTGCCAGCAGTCCCGGGCATCTCCAAGAGACCCAGTACTTC. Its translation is CASSPGHLQETQYF.

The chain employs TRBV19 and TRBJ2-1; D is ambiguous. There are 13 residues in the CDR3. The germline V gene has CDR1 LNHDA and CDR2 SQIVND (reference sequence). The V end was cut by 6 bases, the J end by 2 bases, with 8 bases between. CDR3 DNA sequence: TGTGCCAGTAGCGTCAGAGCCTACAATGAGCAGTTCTTC. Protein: CASSVRAYNEQFF.

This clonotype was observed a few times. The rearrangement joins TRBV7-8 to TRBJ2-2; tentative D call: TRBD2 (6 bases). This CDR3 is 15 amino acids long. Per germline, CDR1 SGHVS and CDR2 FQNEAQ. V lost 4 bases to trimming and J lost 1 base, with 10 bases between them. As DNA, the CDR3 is TGTGCCAGCAGCTCCCGCGGGAAGAACACCGGGGAGCTGTTTTTT. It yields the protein CASSSRGKNTGELFF.

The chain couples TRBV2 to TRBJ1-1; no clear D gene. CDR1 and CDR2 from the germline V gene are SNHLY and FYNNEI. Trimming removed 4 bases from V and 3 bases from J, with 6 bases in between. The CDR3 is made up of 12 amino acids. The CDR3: CASSGSDTEAFF. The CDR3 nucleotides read TGTGCCAGCAGTGGGTCGGACACTGAAGCTTTCTTT.